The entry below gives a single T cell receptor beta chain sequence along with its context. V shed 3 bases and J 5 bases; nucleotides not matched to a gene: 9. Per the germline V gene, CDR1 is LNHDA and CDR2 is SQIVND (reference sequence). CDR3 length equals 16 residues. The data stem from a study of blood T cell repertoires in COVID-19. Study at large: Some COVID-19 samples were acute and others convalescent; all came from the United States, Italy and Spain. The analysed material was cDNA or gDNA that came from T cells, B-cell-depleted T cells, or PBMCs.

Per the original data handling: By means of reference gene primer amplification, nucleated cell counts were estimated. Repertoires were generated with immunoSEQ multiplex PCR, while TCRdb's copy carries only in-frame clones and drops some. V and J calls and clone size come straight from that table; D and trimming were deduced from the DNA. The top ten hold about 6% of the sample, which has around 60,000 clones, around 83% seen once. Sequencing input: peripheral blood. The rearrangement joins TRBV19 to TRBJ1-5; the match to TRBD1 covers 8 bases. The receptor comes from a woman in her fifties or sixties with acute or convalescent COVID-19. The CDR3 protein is CASSIWPGTGYQPQHF. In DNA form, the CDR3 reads TGTGCCAGTAGTATCTGGCCCGGGACAGGTTATCAGCCCCAGCATTTT.